The following is a T cell receptor beta chain sequence with its context. No antigen is known for it. In the same sample, other DNA sequences code for this CDR3. Cells designated naive CD8 were CD45RO-negative and were positively selected for CCR7, with terminally differentiated effector memory CD45RA+ cells excluded. Donors, healthy HIV-negative adults, lacked recent acute infections or vaccinations. This sample was included in a study of shared clonotypes between healthy human individuals. Whole-study findings and limits: A small donor pool kept down the genetic and exposure-history diversity that was represented.

The study ran the assay at deep level. Only in-frame clones appear in the TCRdb table, and some are missing; sequencing was by immunoSEQ multiplex PCR. Here the sample spans about 2 million clones, about 95% being singletons. Losses at the gene ends were 3 bases for V and 5 bases for J; bases not matched to a gene: 2. Germline CDR1 and CDR2: MDHEN and SYDVKM. The CDR3 loop spans 14 amino acids. The chain links TRBV28 to TRBJ2-2, with 8 bases fitting TRBD1. This receptor was taken from a man aged 18 to 29 in good health. Sequencing used naive CD8+ T cells sorted from blood. CDR3 nucleotide sequence: TGTGCCAGCAGTTTCACAGGGGGAACCGGGGAGCTGTTTTTT. This encodes CASSFTGGTGELFF.